This T cell receptor (beta chain) stems from a study of blood T cells in healthy people across ages. Primers used in a second PCR of about 6 to 12 cycles were a sample-barcoded 5' primer and a J-beta primer mix. Using its own MiXCR run on the 5' RACE reads, TCRdb lists one record per CDR3 protein. The profile shows about 1.8 million distinct CDR3 sequences, 40% to 55% of them singletons. Trimming took 5 bases from V and 5 from J; bases not matched to a gene: 7. The CDR3 totals 15 residues. In germline, CDR1 is DFQATT, CDR2 SNEGSKA (reference sequence). This sequence was found in a woman in her thirties or forties in good health. Sequencing input: blood. The chain employs TRBV20-1 and TRBJ2-3, with 13 bases aligning to TRBD2. The CDR3 coding sequence is TGCAGTGCTCGACTAGCGGGGGGTCCGATAGATACGCAGTATTTT. This sequence encodes CSARLAGGPIDTQYF.